The 4 T cell receptor beta chains in this list originate from one sample, sequenced in a study of cytomegalovirus exposure and HLA in healthy donors. Both 60 Vbeta primers and 13 Jbeta primers went into the PCR. TCRdb keeps only in-frame clones here, not all; method: immunoSEQ multiplex PCR. Here the sample spans about 160,000 clones, 65% to 80% being singletons. The material sequenced was PBMCs. Receptors originate from a female donor in good health and CMV-seronegative.

This chain uses TRBV5-6 with TRBJ2-7; TRBD1 agrees at 10 bases. With 0 bases clipped from V and 2 bases from J, the junction kept 2 bases outside the gene matches. Germline values: CDR1 SGHDT, CDR2 YYEEEE. This CDR3 comprises 15 residues. The CDR3 bases are TGTGCCAGCAGCTTGGGGGGACAGGGGACCTACGAGCAGTACTTC. This codes for CASSLGGQGTYEQYF.

This clone was seen only once. V usage is TRBV29-1 and J usage is TRBJ2-1; D remains ambiguous. The CDR3 spans 13 residues. Deletions cut 4 bases from V and 0 bases from J, with 7 bases between. In germline, CDR1 is SQVTM, CDR2 ANQGSEA. The CDR3 protein is CSVVAASYNEQFF. In nucleotides, the CDR3 is TGCAGCGTTGTGGCGGCCTCCTACAATGAGCAGTTCTTC.

The genes are TRBV11-2 and TRBJ2-1, with 9 bases aligning to TRBD2. Trimming cost V 5 bases and J 7 bases; bases outside gene matches: 9. Germline V gives CDR1 SGHAT, CDR2 FQNNGV. This CDR3 has 15 residues. The CDR3 region is CASSQRLAGSNEQFF. CDR3 DNA sequence: TGTGCCAGCAGCCAAAGGCTAGCGGGGTCGAATGAGCAGTTCTTC.

The V call is TRBV19, the J call TRBJ1-1; 9 nucleotides match TRBD1. In germline, CDR1 is LNHDA, CDR2 SQIVND (reference sequence). The CDR3 is 14 residues long. The trim removed 3 bases at V and 8 bases at J, leaving 7 bases unmatched. CDR3 coding DNA: TGTGCCAGTAGTATGGATGGGACAGGGATGGAAGCTTTCTTT. Protein sequence: CASSMDGTGMEAFF. Based on the CDR3 plus reference TRBV19 and TRBJ1-1, the full variable domain is DGGITQSPKYLFRKEGQNVTLSCEQNLNHDAMYWYRQDPGQGLRLIYYSQIVNDFQKGDIAEGYSVSREKKESFPLTVTSAQKNPTAFYLCASSMDGTGMEAFFGQGTRLTVV.